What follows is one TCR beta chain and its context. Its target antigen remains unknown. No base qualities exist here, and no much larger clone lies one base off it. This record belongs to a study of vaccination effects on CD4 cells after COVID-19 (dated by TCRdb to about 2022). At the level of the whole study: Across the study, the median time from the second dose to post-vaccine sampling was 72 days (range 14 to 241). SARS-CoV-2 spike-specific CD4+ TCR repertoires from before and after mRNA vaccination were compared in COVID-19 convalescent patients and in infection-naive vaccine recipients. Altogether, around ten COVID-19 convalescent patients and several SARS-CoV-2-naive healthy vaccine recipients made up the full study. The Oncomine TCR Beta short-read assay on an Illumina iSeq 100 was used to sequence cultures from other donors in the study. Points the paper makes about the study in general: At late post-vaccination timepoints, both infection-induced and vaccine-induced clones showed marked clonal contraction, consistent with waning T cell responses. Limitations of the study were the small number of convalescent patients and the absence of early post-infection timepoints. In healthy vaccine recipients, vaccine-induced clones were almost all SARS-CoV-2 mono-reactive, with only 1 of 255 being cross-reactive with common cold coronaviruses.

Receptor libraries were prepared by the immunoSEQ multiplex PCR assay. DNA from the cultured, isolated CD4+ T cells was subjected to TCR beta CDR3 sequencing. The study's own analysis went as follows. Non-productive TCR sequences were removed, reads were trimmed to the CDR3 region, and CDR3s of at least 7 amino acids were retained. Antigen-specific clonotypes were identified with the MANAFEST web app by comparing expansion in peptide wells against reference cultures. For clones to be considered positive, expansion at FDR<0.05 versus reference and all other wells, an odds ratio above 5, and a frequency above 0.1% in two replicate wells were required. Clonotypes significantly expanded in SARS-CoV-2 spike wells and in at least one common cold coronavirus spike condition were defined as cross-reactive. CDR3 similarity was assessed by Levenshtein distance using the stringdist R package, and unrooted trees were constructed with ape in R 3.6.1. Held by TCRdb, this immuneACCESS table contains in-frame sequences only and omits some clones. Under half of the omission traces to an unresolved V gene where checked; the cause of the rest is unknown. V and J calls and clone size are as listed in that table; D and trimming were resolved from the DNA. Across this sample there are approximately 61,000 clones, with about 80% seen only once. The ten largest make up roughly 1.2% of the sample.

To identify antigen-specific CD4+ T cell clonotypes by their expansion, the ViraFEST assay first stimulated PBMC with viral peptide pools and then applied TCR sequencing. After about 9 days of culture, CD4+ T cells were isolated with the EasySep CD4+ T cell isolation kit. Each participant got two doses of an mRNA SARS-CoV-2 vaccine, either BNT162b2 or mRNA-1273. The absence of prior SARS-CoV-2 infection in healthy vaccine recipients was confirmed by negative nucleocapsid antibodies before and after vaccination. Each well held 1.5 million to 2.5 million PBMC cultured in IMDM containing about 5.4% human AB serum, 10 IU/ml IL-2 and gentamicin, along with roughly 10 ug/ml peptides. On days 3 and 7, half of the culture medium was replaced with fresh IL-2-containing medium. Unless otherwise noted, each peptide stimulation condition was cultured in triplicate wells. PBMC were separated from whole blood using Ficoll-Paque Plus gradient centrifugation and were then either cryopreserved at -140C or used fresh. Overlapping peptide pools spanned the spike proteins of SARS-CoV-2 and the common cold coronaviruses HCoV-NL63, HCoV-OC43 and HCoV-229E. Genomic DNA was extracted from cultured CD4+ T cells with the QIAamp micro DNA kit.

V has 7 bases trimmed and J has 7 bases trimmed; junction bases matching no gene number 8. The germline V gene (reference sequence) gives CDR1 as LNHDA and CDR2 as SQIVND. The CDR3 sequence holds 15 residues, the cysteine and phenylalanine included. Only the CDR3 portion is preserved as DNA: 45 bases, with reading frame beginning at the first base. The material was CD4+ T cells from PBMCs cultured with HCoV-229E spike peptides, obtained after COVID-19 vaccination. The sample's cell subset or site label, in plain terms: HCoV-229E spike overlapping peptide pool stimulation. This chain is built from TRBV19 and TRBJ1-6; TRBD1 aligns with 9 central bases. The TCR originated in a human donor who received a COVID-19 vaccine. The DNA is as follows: TGTGCCAGTACGACACAGGGGGCGCGGAATTCACCCCTCCACTTT. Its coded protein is CASTTQGARNSPLHF.